The T cell receptor beta chain under discussion was sequenced for a study of cytomegalovirus exposure and HLA in healthy donors (dated by TCRdb to 2016 to 2017). General notes on the study: An earlier analysis of approximately 590 of the donors reported approximately 290 Gb of sequence data and around 120 million unique TCR beta sequences from about 180 million T cells. Approximately 300 gigabases of sequencing data and around 80 million unique TCR sequences made up an early release that covered fewer than 650 HLA-typed donors. Of the 398 genotyped donors, approximately 83% fell in the genetic ancestry cluster associated with self-reported Caucasian donors. The study aimed to test whether cataloging public T cell receptors could reveal signatures of past pathogen exposure. The T cell repertoires of several hundred subjects were profiled by immunosequencing and related to cytomegalovirus serostatus. Besides the first cohort of approximately 710 subjects, a separate validation cohort made up of 95 to 150 different subjects was used. To predict cytomegalovirus infection status, the study brought together high-throughput TCR immunosequencing, statistical association of individual TCRs with disease status, and machine learning. To study patterns of TCR occurrence, a later analysis re-analyzed previously published TCR beta repertoires from several hundred donors and added high-resolution HLA genotyping. Rather than using new phenotypic data, the later analysis identified candidate immune exposures from TCR beta sequences and from how often those sequences occurred across donors. In an earlier analysis of about 590 of the donors, high-throughput TCR beta sequencing was used to judge whether each TCR beta V gene segment behaved as functional or pseudogenic. Alongside the repertoire data, information on donor age, sex, ethnicity and CMV serostatus was compiled. A later genetic analysis used genome-wide SNP genotypes for about 60% of the roughly 700 donors, treating that subset as a discovery cohort. Every repertoire in the discovery cohort had been generated on one and the same sequencing platform. HLA typing covered class I and class II loci at four-digit resolution. The number of typed donors differed by locus: about 620-640 for A, B, C, DRB1 and DQB1; 522 for DQA1; 606 for DPA1; and some 450 for DPB1. Roughly 5 DR-DQ haplotypes were handled as single units for association and clustering, since linkage in the cohort was strong. Across approximately 400 genotyped donors of the cohort, an average of about 240,000 unique TCR beta nucleotide sequences per donor were sequenced, and 15% to 20% of those sequences were non-productive.

On this clone itself: The target of this receptor is not known. No base quality information exists; no much larger clone differs at one position. Distinct nucleotide sequences in the sample also encode this CDR3.

The cohort consisted of hundreds of healthy bone marrow donors. Cohort members were all nominally healthy when sampled, although unrecorded immune exposures were likely present. CMV serostatus was positive for roughly 290 and negative for about 50% of the roughly 700 cohort members, and was not recorded for this donor. Each donor provided a peripheral blood sample, and peripheral blood mononuclear cells were used for TCR beta sequencing. The Qiagen DNeasy Blood Extraction Kit was used to extract genomic DNA from the blood cell samples. From the germline V gene, CDR1 is SNHLY and CDR2 is FYNNEI. Spanning cysteine to phenylalanine, the CDR3 consists of 13 amino acids. Only the CDR3 part of the read is kept: 39 bases, read in frame from the first base. The germline V end is reduced by 5 bases and the J end by 2 bases; junction bases left unmatched: 2. The receptor library was made with the immunoSEQ multiplex PCR assay. For the multiplex PCR, a mixture combining 60 forward primers for TCR Vbeta segments and 13 reverse primers for TCR Jbeta segments was used. Amplification of the CDR3 region of rearranged TCR beta genes was performed with a multiplex PCR assay on genomic DNA. The amplified TCR beta libraries were sequenced on the Illumina HiSeq System as 87-base-pair reads. From the authors' description of their analysis: A later analysis counted about 76 million unique TCR beta chains across the approximately 700 repertoires, and some 11 million of these chains were shared by at least two donors. Raw reads were error-corrected and collapsed into unique sequences with a nearest-neighbor algorithm that merged closely related sequences to remove PCR and sequencing errors. CDR3 sequences were aligned to IMGT reference sequences to assign V, D and J gene segments. Each retained sequence needed at least a six-nucleotide match to both a V gene segment and a J gene segment. A rearrangement was called productive if the CDR3 had no stop codons and remained in frame with V and J, and every other rearrangement was called non-productive. Following IMGT convention, CDR3 was defined as the stretch from the second conserved V-encoded cysteine to the conserved J-encoded phenylalanine. The earlier analysis of about 570 of the donors excluded any sequence lacking an unambiguous match to a single V gene segment. In an earlier analysis of roughly 600 of the donors, a V segment was called functional when productive rearrangements were above 56.7%, and segregating when the standard deviation between donors exceeded 5%. A statistical classification framework was built to diagnose cytomegalovirus status from the catalog of TCR beta chain sequences. In a later analysis, TCR nucleotide sequences were compared against IMGT/GENE-DB human TR gene sequences so that V and J genes could be assigned. A later analysis assigned CDR3 sequences and most-parsimonious VDJ recombination scenarios with the TCRdist pipeline. A later analysis defined each TCR beta chain by its CDR3 amino acid sequence plus V-gene family, and excluded reads lacking a unique V-gene family. A later analysis removed 550 to 700 highly shared, low-generation-probability nucleotide sequences to deal with suspected cross-contamination and a sequencing artifact. A later analysis calculated a clonal expansion index for each public chain from normalized within-repertoire ranks of inferred template counts. In a later analysis, generation probabilities were computed using a VDJ recombination model fitted to out-of-frame rearrangements, and the results were checked against IGoR. In a later analysis, TCR-TCR, TCR-HLA and TCR-CMV co-occurrence was scored with hypergeometric tests, and a repertoire-size bias correction was applied to TCR pairs. False discovery rates were estimated in a later analysis by permuting HLA or CMV assignments 20 times. In a later analysis, co-occurring TCRs were grouped using DBSCAN, and TCRdist sequence similarity was added for clustering within HLA-allele-positive subsets. Repertoires with fewer than 30,000 or more than 120,000 public chains were left out of co-occurrence clustering, as were five repertoires with anomalous nucleotide sharing. Imported from immuneACCESS, the table was reduced by TCRdb to in-frame sequences with V and J called. These copies leave out some clones; in studies compared against another copy, an unresolved V gene accounts for under half, and the cause of the remainder is not known. The V and J calls and clone size come from that table; D and trimming were worked out from the DNA. This sample holds 100,000 to 150,000 clones; about 78% were observed only once. Approximately 2.6% of the sample is held by the ten biggest clonotypes.

Here is what the overall study found, with its caveats: For the cohort, immune exposure information was limited to CMV serostatus. A further reported finding was that TCR beta sequences accurately predicted the HLA-A and HLA-B alleles for most subjects in the first cohort. Because counts were too low, approximately 15 rarely observed V segments, including chromosome 9 orphons, were excluded from the earlier analysis of 587 of the donors. According to a later analysis, TCR association rates differed among HLA loci, with DRB1 alleles showing the most associated TCRs and HLA-C alleles showing the fewest. Correlated functional status among segregating V segments might reflect linkage disequilibrium, but an unknown experimental factor could not be ruled out. When HLA alleles, especially DR and DQ, strongly co-occurred, attributing TCR associations to individual alleles was difficult. In a later genetic analysis, fewer N-insertions in productive TCRs were reported among donors in an Asian-associated ancestry cluster than the approximately 670-donor mean. Because HLA typing was unavailable for some donors at each locus, only the typed subset was used in association tests. A later genetic analysis associated a missense DCLRE1C variant with V-gene and J-gene trimming of TCR beta chains, and an independent cohort replicated the association. Several of the top co-occurrence clusters appeared to be linked to parvovirus B19, influenza, CMV and Epstein-Barr virus, according to a later analysis. In a later analysis, HLA-associated TCR beta chains showed more clonal expansion and lower generation probabilities than non-associated chains that were equally common. The 87-base-pair reads could not distinguish some IMGT-functional V segments, including TRBV6-2 and TRBV6-3, so those segments were excluded. Presence/absence analyses assumed roughly uniform sequencing depth across donors, an assumption that may not hold. At a false discovery rate of 0.05, a later analysis linked around 15,000 TCR beta sequences to specific HLA alleles. The classifier was reported to diagnose cytomegalovirus status with high specificity and sensitivity in both the original cohort and the validation cohort. A cluster of highly shared sequence variants was judged likely to be a technical artifact of the sequencing pipeline. In an earlier analysis of fewer than 750 of the donors, most TCR beta V segments were observed in productive rearrangements about 90% or about 30% of the time, broadly matching IMGT annotations. Most CMV-associated TCR beta chains appeared to be HLA-restricted in a later analysis, and the HLA associations seemed to be driven largely by CMV exposure. While some public TCRs were present in many individuals, most TCR sequences turned up only very rarely across donors. A total of fewer than 200 TCR beta chains were listed by the study as associated with cytomegalovirus. The authors suggested that the approach could potentially be generalized to other disease states and immunological phenotypes. The cohort was sequenced for TCR beta chains only, and without alpha or paired-chain data the features that could be detected were limited. In vitro tests confirmed that a few of the cytomegalovirus-associated TCR beta chains recognize cytomegalovirus antigens.

This clonotype was obtained from a human donor in good health. Recombination joined TRBV2 with TRBJ2-5, with 7 central nucleotides matching TRBD1. Source material: PBMCs. The CDR3 amino acid sequence is: CASSRDRQETQYF. The nucleotides read TGTGCCAGCAGTAGGGACAGACAAGAGACCCAGTACTTC.